This TCR beta chain was identified in a study of Ad26.COV2.S vaccination and SARS-CoV-2 variants. Study-wide context: Enrolled in COV1001, the donor was in the Ad26.COV2.S trial arm, which received the vaccine. Ad26.COV2.S given intramuscularly, once or twice 56 days apart.

This CDR3 has 16 residues. CDR1 and CDR2 from the germline V gene are ENHRY and SYGVKD. The V end lost 0 bases, the J end lost 5 bases, and 15 bases lay between the germline ends. Profiling relied on immunoSEQ multiplex PCR, and the TCRdb table lists in-frame clones only, not all of them. This table has about 480,000 clones, 70% to 90% appearing once. This sample's treatment: over 15 received Ad26.COV2.S at low or high dose, single or two shots; a few received placebo; per-sample allocation not given. Sampling happened 63 days after the first vaccine or placebo injection. The sequence was obtained from a person between 18 and 65 years old who received the Ad26.COV2.S COVID-19 vaccine or a placebo. Sequencing was performed on peripheral blood, taken in a trial of Ad26.COV2.S vaccine versus placebo. This rearrangement joins TRBV10-3 to TRBJ2-3; possibly TRBD2 for D (6 bases). This chain's CDR3 is CAISESGGVGGDTQYF. CDR3 DNA: TGTGCCATCAGTGAGTCGGGGGGAGTGGGGGGAGATACGCAGTATTTT.